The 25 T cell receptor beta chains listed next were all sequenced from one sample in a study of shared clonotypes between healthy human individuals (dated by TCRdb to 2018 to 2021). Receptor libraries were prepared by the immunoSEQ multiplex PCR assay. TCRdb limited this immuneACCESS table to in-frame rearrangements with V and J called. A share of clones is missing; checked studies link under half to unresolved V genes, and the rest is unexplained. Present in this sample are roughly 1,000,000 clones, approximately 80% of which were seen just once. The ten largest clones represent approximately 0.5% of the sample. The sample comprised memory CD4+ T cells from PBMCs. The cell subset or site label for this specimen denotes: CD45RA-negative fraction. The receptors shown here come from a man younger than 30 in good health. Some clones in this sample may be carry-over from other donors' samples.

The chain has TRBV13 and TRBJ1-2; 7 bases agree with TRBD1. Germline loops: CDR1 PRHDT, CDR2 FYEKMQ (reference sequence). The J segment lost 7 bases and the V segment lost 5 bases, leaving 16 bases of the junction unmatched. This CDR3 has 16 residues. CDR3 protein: CASSPNPGGPPGGYTF. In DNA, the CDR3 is TGTGCCAGCAGCCCGAATCCAGGGGGACCCCCGGGTGGCTACACCTTC.

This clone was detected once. Here the CDR3 reads CASSPVVFTLGGKVNTEAFF. In nucleotides, the CDR3 is TGTGCCAGCAGCCCCGTTGTATTTACTTTAGGGGGCAAGGTGAACACTGAAGCTTTCTTT. The V and J genes are TRBV14 and TRBJ1-1; TRBD1 matches at 7 bases. The J segment lost 0 bases and the V segment lost 4 bases, leaving 20 bases of the junction unmatched. This CDR3 spans 20 amino acids. Germline assignment: CDR1 SGHDN and CDR2 FVKESK. The entire variable domain, with the rest obtained from reference TRBV14 and TRBJ1-1, is as follows: EAGVTQFPSHSVIEKGQTVTLRCDPISGHDNLYWYRRVMGKEIKFLLHFVKESKQDESGMPNNRFLAERTGGTYSTLKVQPAELEDSGVYFCASSPVVFTLGGKVNTEAFFGQGTRLTVV.

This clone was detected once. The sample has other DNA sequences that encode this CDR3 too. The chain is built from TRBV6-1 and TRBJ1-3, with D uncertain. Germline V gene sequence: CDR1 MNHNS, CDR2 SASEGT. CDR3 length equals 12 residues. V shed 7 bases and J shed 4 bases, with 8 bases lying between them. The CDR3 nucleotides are TGTGCCAGCACTGACGGAGGAAACACCATATATTTT. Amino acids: CASTDGGNTIYF.

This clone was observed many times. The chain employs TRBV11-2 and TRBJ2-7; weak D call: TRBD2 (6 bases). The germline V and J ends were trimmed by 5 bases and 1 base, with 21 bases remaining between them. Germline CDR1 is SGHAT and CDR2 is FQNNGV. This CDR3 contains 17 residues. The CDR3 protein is CASSLGLMWGESYEQYF. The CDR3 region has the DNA TGTGCCAGCAGCCTGGGATTAATGTGGGGGGAATCCTACGAGCAGTACTTC. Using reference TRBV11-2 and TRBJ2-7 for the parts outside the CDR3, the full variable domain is EAGVAQSPRYKIIEKRQSVAFWCNPISGHATLYWYQQILGQGPKLLIQFQNNGVVDDSQLPKDRFSAERLKGVDSTLKIQPAKLEDSAVYLCASSLGLMWGESYEQYFGPGTRLTVT.

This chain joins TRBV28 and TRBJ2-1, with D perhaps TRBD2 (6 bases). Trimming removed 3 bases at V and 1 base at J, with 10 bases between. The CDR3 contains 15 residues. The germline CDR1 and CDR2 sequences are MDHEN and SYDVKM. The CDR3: CASSLAGPSYNEQFF. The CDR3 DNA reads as TGTGCCAGCAGTTTGGCGGGACCATCCTACAATGAGCAGTTCTTC. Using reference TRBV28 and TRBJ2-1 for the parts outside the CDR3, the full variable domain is DVKVTQSSRYLVKRTGEKVFLECVQDMDHENMFWYRQDPGLGLRLIYFSYDVKMKEKGDIPEGYSVSREKKERFSLILESASTNQTSMYLCASSLAGPSYNEQFFGPGTRLTVL.

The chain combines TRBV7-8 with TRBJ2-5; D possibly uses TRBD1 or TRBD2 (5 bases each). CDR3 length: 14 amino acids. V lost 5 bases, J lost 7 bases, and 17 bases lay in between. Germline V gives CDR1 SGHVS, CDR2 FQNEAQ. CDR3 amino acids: CASSTSGKGLTQYF. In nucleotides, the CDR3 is TGTGCCAGCAGCACCTCGGGGAAGGGGTTGACCCAGTACTTC.

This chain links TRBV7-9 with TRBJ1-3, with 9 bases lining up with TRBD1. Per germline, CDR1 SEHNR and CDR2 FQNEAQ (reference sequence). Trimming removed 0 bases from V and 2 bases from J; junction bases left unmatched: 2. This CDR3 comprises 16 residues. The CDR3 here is CASSLAQGAPGNTIYF. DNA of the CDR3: TGTGCCAGCAGCTTAGCACAGGGGGCGCCTGGAAACACCATATATTTT.

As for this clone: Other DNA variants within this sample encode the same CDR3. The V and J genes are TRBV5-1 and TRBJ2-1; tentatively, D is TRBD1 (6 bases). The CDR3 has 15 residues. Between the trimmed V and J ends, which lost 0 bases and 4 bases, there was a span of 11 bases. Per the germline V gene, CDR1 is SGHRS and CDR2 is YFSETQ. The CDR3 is CASSLGQDPYNEQFF. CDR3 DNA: TGCGCCAGCAGCTTGGGACAGGACCCGTACAATGAGCAGTTCTTC.

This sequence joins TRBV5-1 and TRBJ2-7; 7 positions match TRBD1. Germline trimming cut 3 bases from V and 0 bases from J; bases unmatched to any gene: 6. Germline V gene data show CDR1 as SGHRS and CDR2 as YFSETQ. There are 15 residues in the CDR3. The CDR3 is CASSSMTGISYEQYF. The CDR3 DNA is TGCGCCAGCAGCTCGATGACAGGGATCTCCTACGAGCAGTACTTC.

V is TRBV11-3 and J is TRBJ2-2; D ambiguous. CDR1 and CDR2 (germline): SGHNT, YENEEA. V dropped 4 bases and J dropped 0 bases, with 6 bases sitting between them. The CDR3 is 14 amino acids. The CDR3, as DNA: TGTGCCAGCAGCTCAGGTTCGAACACCGGGGAGCTGTTTTTT. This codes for CASSSGSNTGELFF.

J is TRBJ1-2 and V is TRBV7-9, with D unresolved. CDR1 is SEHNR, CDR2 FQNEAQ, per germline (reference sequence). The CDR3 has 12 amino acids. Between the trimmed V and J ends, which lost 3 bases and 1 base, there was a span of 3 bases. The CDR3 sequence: CASSFNNYGYTF. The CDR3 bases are TGTGCCAGCAGCTTCAATAACTATGGCTACACCTTC.

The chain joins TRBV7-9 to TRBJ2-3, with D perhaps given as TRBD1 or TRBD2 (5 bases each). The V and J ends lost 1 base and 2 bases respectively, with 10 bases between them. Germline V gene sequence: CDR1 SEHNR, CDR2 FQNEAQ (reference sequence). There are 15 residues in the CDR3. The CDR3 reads CASSLGRGPTDTQYF. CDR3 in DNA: TGTGCCAGCAGCTTAGGCCGGGGACCCACAGATACGCAGTATTTT. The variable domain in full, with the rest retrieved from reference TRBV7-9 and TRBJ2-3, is DTGVSQNPRHKITKRGQNVTFRCDPISEHNRLYWYRQTLGQGPEFLTYFQNEAQLEKSRLLSDRFSAERPKGSFSTLEIQRTEQGDSAMYLCASSLGRGPTDTQYFGPGTRLTVL.

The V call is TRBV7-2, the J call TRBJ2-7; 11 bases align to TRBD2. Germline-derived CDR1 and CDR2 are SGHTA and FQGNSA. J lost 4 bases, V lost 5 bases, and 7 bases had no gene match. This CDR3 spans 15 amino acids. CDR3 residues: CASSPDWTSGYEQYF. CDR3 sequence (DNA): TGTGCCAGCAGCCCCGATTGGACTAGCGGGTACGAGCAGTACTTC.

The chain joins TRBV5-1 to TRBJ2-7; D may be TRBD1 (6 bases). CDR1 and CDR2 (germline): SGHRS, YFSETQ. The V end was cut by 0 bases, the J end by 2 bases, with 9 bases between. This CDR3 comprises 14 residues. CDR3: CASSLGTDTYEQYF. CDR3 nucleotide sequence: TGCGCCAGCAGCTTGGGGACAGATACCTACGAGCAGTACTTC.

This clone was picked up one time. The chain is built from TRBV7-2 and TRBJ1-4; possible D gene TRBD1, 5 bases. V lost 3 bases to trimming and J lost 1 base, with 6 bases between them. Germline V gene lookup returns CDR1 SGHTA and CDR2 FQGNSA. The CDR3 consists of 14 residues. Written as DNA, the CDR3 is TGTGCCAGCAGCTTCACAGGAACTAATGAAAAACTGTTTTTT. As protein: CASSFTGTNEKLFF.

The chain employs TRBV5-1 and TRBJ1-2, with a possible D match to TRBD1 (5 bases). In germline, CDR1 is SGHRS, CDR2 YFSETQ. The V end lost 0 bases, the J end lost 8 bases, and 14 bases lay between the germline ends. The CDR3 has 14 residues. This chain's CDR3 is CASSLDLSRGGYTF. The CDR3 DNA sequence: TGCGCCAGCAGCTTGGATTTGAGTAGGGGAGGCTACACCTTC.

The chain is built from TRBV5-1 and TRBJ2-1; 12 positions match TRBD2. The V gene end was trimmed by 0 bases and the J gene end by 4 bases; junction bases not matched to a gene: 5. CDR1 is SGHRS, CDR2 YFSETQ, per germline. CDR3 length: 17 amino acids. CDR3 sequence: CASSLDPLAGGYNEQFF. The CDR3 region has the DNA TGCGCCAGCAGCTTGGACCCACTAGCGGGAGGTTACAATGAGCAGTTCTTC.

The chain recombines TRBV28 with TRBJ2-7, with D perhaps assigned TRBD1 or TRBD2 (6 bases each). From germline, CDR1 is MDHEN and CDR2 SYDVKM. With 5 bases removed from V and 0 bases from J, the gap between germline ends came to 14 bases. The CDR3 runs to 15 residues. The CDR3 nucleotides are TGTGCCAGCAGTAAGCTCTGGGGGGCCTCCTACGAGCAGTACTTC. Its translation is CASSKLWGASYEQYF.

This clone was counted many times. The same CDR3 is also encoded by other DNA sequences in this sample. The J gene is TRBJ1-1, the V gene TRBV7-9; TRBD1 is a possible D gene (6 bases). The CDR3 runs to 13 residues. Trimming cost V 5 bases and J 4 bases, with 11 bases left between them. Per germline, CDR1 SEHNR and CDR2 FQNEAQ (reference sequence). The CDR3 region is CASSQQGGTEAFF. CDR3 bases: TGTGCCAGCAGCCAACAGGGAGGCACTGAAGCTTTCTTT.

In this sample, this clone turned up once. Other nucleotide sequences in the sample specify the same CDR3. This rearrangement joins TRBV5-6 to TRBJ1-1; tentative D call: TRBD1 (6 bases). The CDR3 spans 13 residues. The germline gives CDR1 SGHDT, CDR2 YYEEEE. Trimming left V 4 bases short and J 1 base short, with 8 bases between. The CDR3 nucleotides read TGTGCCAGCAGCCTACAGGGGAACACTGAAGCTTTCTTT. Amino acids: CASSLQGNTEAFF.

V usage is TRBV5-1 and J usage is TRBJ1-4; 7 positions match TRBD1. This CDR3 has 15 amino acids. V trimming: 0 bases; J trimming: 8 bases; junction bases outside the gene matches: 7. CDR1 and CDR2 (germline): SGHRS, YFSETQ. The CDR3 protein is CASSLDGQVNEKLFF. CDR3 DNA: TGCGCCAGCAGCTTGGATGGACAGGTGAACGAAAAACTGTTTTTT.

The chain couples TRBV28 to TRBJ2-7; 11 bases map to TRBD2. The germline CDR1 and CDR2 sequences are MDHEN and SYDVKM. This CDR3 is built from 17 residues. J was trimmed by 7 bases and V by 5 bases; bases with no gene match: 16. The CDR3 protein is CASSASVPGLAAREQYF. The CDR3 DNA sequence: TGTGCCAGCAGTGCGTCCGTACCGGGACTAGCGGCTAGGGAGCAGTACTTC.

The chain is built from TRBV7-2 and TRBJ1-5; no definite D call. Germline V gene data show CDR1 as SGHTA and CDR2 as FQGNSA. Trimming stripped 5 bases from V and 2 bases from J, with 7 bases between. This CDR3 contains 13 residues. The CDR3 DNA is TGTGCCAGCAGCCCCCCGGGCAATCAGCCCCAGCATTTT. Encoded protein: CASSPPGNQPQHF.

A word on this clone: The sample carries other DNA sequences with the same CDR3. CDR3 nucleotide sequence: TGTGCCAGCAGCGTAGATGGGTATGGCTACACCTTC. This encodes CASSVDGYGYTF. The rearrangement links TRBV9 to TRBJ1-2, with D uncertain. Trimming stripped 0 bases from V and 5 bases from J, with 5 bases between. CDR1 and CDR2 from the germline V gene are SGDLS and YYNGEE. CDR3 length equals 12 residues.

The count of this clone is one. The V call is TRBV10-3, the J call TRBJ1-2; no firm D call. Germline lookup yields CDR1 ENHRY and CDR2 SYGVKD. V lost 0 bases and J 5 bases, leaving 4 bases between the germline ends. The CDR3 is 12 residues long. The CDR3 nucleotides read TGTGCCATCAGTGAGTCGACTTATGGCTACACCTTC. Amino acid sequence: CAISESTYGYTF.